A selection of T cell receptor beta chains follows, all from one sample in a study of immune evolution from preneoplasia to lung adenocarcinoma. Repertoires were generated with immunoSEQ multiplex PCR, while TCRdb's copy carries only in-frame clones and drops some. The table has approximately 4,900 clones, 76% seen once. The material sequenced was FFPE minimally invasive lung adenocarcinoma tissue. Receptors were obtained from a person aged 65 to 85 with lung adenocarcinoma. Both conserved end residues are trimmed from each CDR3.

CDR3 length	J gene	V gene	CDR3 protein
13	TRBJ2-7	TRBV29-1	SAALTGTSTYEQY
11	TRBJ2-1	TRBV6-5	ASSLVGTSGAF
11	TRBJ1-2	TRBV19	ASRQGEVDGYT
11	TRBJ2-1	TRBV10-2	ASEALPYNEQF
14	TRBJ1-1	TRBV2	ASSVSLERGNTEAF
14	TRBJ1-5	TRBV7-2	ASSFGGDPSNQPQH
9	TRBJ1-1	TRBV11-1	ASSRTLEAF
13	TRBJ1-4	TRBV7-9	ASGDRGTTNEKLF
13	TRBJ2-3	TRBV30	AWSVLALWADTQY
11	TRBJ1-4	TRBV19	ASIGRINEKLF
13	TRBJ2-1	TRBV29-1	SVELSGSSYNEQF
14	TRBJ2-4	TRBV7-8	ASSSVETGGPNIQY
13	TRBJ2-7	TRBV27	ASTPITGNSYEQY